This T cell receptor beta chain was recovered during a study of cytomegalovirus exposure and HLA in healthy donors. In the PCR, 60 Vbeta and 13 Jbeta primers were used. Generated by immunoSEQ multiplex PCR, the TCRdb table keeps only in-frame clones and is missing some. The data contain more than 85,000 clones, over 65% of them singletons. Per germline, CDR1 SGHNT and CDR2 YYREEE (reference sequence). Trimming cost V 4 bases and J 1 base; bases outside gene matches: 3. CDR3 size: 14 residues. The receptor was derived from a man between 35 and 55 years old in good health and CMV-seropositive. This chain joins TRBV5-4 and TRBJ2-5; 8 bases align to TRBD2. Sequencing was performed on PBMCs. The CDR3 bases are TGTGCCAGCAGCCGGGGGGGGGCCCAAGAGACCCAGTACTTC. It specifies CASSRGGAQETQYF.